These 10 T cell receptor beta chains were all obtained from the same sample, sequenced in a study of early T cells in non-severe SARS-CoV-2 infection. MiXCR, run by TCRdb on the 5' RACE reads, gives a single entry per CDR3 protein. The sample consists of some 61,000 distinct CDR3 sequences, 13% of them appearing once. Sequenced input: whole blood. These receptor sequences come from an adult who was a healthcare worker with PCR-confirmed SARS-CoV-2 infection or an uninfected control (not recorded which).

This clonotype was seen ten or more times. This sequence joins TRBV28 and TRBJ1-1; D remains unclear. The ends were cut back, 1 base at V and 8 bases at J, with 8 bases in the middle. The V gene's germline CDR1 is MDHEN and CDR2 SYDVKM. CDR3 length: 12 amino acids. CDR3 nucleotides: TGTGCCAGCAGTTTATTGCCGGCAGAAGCTTTCTTT. This codes for CASSLLPAEAFF.

There are many counts of this clonotype. The V gene is TRBV4-1, the J gene TRBJ2-5; 7 bases agree with TRBD2. The V segment lost 5 bases and the J segment 7 bases; nucleotides outside the gene matches: 7. Germline V lookup: CDR1 MGHRA, CDR2 YSYEKL. The CDR3 runs to 13 residues. CDR3 nucleotides: TGCGCCAGCAGCTTGGTGCCGGGAGGGACCCAGTACTTC. Its translation: CASSLVPGGTQYF.

The chain employs TRBV5-1 and TRBJ2-1; 14 bases map to TRBD2. The CDR3 contains 17 residues. V was clipped by 4 bases and J by 6 bases; unmatched bases: 9. Germline CDR1 SGHRS, CDR2 YFSETQ. The CDR3 DNA reads TGCGCCAGCAGCGTGCGACTAGCGGGAGGGCCAGCCAATGAGCAGTTCTTC. This sequence encodes CASSVRLAGGPANEQFF.

V gene TRBV7-2 combines with J gene TRBJ2-7; 10 bases agree with TRBD2. Germline V CDR1 and CDR2: SGHTA, FQGNSA. V gave up 1 base and J gave up 4 bases; unmatched junction bases: 4. The CDR3 sequence is 15 residues long. The CDR3 is CASSLGLAGYYEQYF. The CDR3 coding sequence is TGTGCCAGCAGCTTAGGACTAGCGGGTTATTACGAGCAGTACTTC.

The chain recombines TRBV6-4 with TRBJ1-3; no clear D. Germline V gene lookup returns CDR1 MRHNA and CDR2 SNTAGT. V was pared by 7 bases and J by 6 bases, with 16 bases between. CDR3 size: 14 residues. CDR3 nucleotides: TGTGCCAGCAAAAGGATGACCTTGGAAAACACCATATATTTT. Translating it yields CASKRMTLENTIYF.

The sample holds a few counts of this clonotype. V and J are TRBV20-1 and TRBJ2-1; a possible D gene is TRBD2 (7 bases). This CDR3 has 15 residues. V lost 7 bases and J lost 7, with 23 bases in between. Germline assignment: CDR1 DFQATT and CDR2 SNEGSKA (reference sequence). The CDR3 sequence: CSVVPRGAIRNEQFF. CDR3 bases: TGCAGTGTTGTACCCCGGGGGGCAATTAGGAATGAGCAGTTCTTC.

This clonotype was detected ten times or more. J is TRBJ2-3 and V is TRBV5-1, with D possibly matching TRBD2 (5 bases). The CDR3 length is 14 residues. V was cut by 0 bases and J by 3 bases, with 8 bases left in between. Germline V gives CDR1 SGHRS, CDR2 YFSETQ. DNA of the CDR3: TGCGCCAGCAGCTTGGAGACGGGGACAGATACGCAGTATTTT. This translates into CASSLETGTDTQYF.

The V gene is TRBV27, the J gene TRBJ1-1; D may be TRBD1 (6 bases). This CDR3 spans 13 amino acids. Per the germline V gene, CDR1 is MNHEY and CDR2 is SMNVEV (reference sequence). V gave up 5 bases and J gave up 6 bases, with 13 bases separating them. Here the CDR3 reads CASSTFTGSEAFF. In nucleotides, the CDR3 is TGTGCCAGCAGTACCTTCACAGGGTCTGAAGCTTTCTTT.

The rearrangement links TRBV18 to TRBJ2-1, with D possibly TRBD1 on 6 matching bases. The V end was cut by 0 bases, the J end by 8 bases, with 11 bases between. This CDR3 spans 14 amino acids. Germline CDR1 and CDR2: KGHSH and LQKENI. CDR3 in amino acids: CASSPPTGRDEQFF. The CDR3 DNA is TGTGCCAGCTCACCACCTACAGGGCGGGATGAGCAGTTCTTC. The full variable domain, in which reference TRBV18 and TRBJ2-1 provide the parts outside the CDR3, is NAGVMQNPRHLVRRRGQEARLRCSPMKGHSHVYWYRQLPEEGLKFMVYLQKENIIDESGMPKERFSAEFPKEGPSILRIQQVVRGDSAAYFCASSPPTGRDEQFFGPGTRLTVL.

This clonotype was found a few times. The J gene is TRBJ1-1, the V gene TRBV7-2, with D perhaps TRBD1 (5 bases). The ends were cut back, 3 bases at V and 11 bases at J, with 22 bases in the middle. Germline V CDR1 and CDR2: SGHTA, FQGNSA. The CDR3 totals 15 residues. The CDR3 loop reads CASSLETVIGSRAFF. Here the CDR3 DNA reads TGTGCCAGCAGCTTGGAGACAGTAATAGGGTCCCGGGCTTTCTTT.